Presented here are 20 T cell receptor beta chains from one specimen sequenced in a study of blood T cell repertoires in COVID-19. Assay used: immunoSEQ multiplex PCR; TCRdb lists only in-frame clones, some missing. The repertoire holds 95,000 to 100,000 clones, with over 80% as singletons. Sequenced sample: peripheral blood. The receptors here all came from a man in his fifties or sixties with active COVID-19.

This chain links TRBV5-1 with TRBJ2-1; 7 bases are a match to TRBD2. Germline V gene lookup returns CDR1 SGHRS and CDR2 YFSETQ. With V trimmed by 0 bases and J by 8 bases, 5 bases remained unmatched. The CDR3 spans 14 residues. CDR3 sequence: CASSLGGSIDEQFF. In DNA form, the CDR3 reads TGCGCCAGCAGCTTGGGCGGGAGTATCGATGAGCAGTTCTTC.

This chain joins TRBV3-1 (or the pseudogene TRBV3-2) and TRBJ2-7, with a weak D call TRBD1 (5 bases). Germline assignment: CDR1 LGHDT and CDR2 YNNKEL (reference sequence). The ends were cut back, 5 bases at V and 0 bases at J, with 14 bases in the middle. The CDR3 extends over 15 amino acids. In DNA form, the CDR3 reads TGTGCCAGCAGCGATCAGATAAGGGGCTCCTACGAGCAGTACTTC. This encodes CASSDQIRGSYEQYF.

This chain uses TRBV11-2 with TRBJ1-1; 10 nucleotides align to TRBD1. The CDR3 contains 14 residues. V lost 6 bases to trimming and J lost 5 bases; unmatched junction nucleotides: 6. The V gene's germline CDR1 is SGHAT and CDR2 FQNNGV. CDR3: CASRKTGGKTEAFF. The CDR3 nucleotides read TGTGCCAGCAGAAAGACAGGGGGCAAGACTGAAGCTTTCTTT.

The chain carries TRBV5-1 and TRBJ2-3; 14 positions agree with TRBD2. Germline V CDR1 and CDR2: SGHRS, YFSETQ. This CDR3 has 15 residues. With V trimmed by 4 bases and J by 8 bases, 6 bases remained unmatched. CDR3 nucleotides: TGCGCCAGCAGCGTTGGGACTAGCGGGAGTTCTACGCAGTATTTT. This codes for CASSVGTSGSSTQYF.

The chain links TRBV28 to TRBJ1-1; the D gene is possibly TRBD1 (6 bases). V was cut by 4 bases and J by 1 base, with 10 bases left in between. There are 14 residues in the CDR3. Per the germline V gene, CDR1 is MDHEN and CDR2 is SYDVKM. The CDR3, as DNA: TGTGCCAGCAGTTCTCTGGACAGGAACACTGAAGCTTTCTTT. Translating gives CASSSLDRNTEAFF.

The chain combines TRBV28 with TRBJ2-5; D unresolved. This CDR3 spans 14 amino acids. CDR1 MDHEN and CDR2 SYDVKM come from the germline V gene. V dropped 6 bases and J dropped 5 bases, with 16 bases sitting between them. This CDR3 reads CASSLGGLRETQYF. For the CDR3, the DNA is TGTGCCAGCAGCCTTGGTGGTTTGCGGGAGACCCAGTACTTC.

The J gene is TRBJ2-1, the V gene TRBV4-2, with TRBD2 matching over 7 bases. Per the germline V gene, CDR1 is LGHNA and CDR2 is YNFKEQ. V lost 4 bases and J lost 1; bases outside the gene matches: 7. The CDR3 extends over 16 amino acids. The CDR3 protein is CASSPIEGGSYNEQFF. The CDR3 region has the DNA TGTGCCAGCAGCCCCATAGAGGGAGGGTCCTACAATGAGCAGTTCTTC.

The genes are TRBV18 and TRBJ1-2, with TRBD1 matching 9 bases. The CDR3 spans 14 residues. J was trimmed by 4 bases and V by 3 bases; bases with no gene match: 3. The germline CDR1 and CDR2 sequences are KGHSH and LQKENI. The CDR3 DNA reads as TGTGCCAGCTCACCTCGGACAGGGGTCTATGGCTACACCTTC. This translates into CASSPRTGVYGYTF.

The J gene is TRBJ2-2, the V gene TRBV30, with 11 bases that match TRBD2. The length of the CDR3 is 16 residues. CDR1 and CDR2 from the germline V gene are GTSNPN and SVGIG (reference sequence). V shed 4 bases, J shed 2 bases, and the junction held 6 bases outside the gene matches. CDR3 sequence (DNA): TGTGCCTGGACTAGCGGGAGGAGTCTTAACACCGGGGAGCTGTTTTTT. Translated: CAWTSGRSLNTGELFF.

The chain links TRBV30 to TRBJ2-2; 10 bases fit TRBD2. The V gene end was trimmed by 2 bases and the J gene end by 8 bases; junction bases not matched to a gene: 8. Germline loops: CDR1 GTSNPN, CDR2 SVGIG (reference sequence). The CDR3 sequence is 15 residues long. CDR3 sequence (DNA): TGTGCCTGGAGTTACACCTTAGCGGGAGGAGGGGAGCTGTTTTTT. This sequence encodes CAWSYTLAGGGELFF. The variable domain in full, with the rest retrieved from reference TRBV30 and TRBJ2-2, is SQTIHQWPATLVQPVGSPLSLECTVEGTSNPNLYWYRQAAGRGLQLLFYSVGIGQISSEVPQNLSASRPQDRQFILSSKKLLLSDSGFYLCAWSYTLAGGGELFFGEGSRLTVL.

The chain has TRBV5-1 and TRBJ2-1; 10 positions match TRBD2. The CDR3 contains 14 residues. Germline V CDR1 and CDR2: SGHRS, YFSETQ. V gave up 7 bases and J gave up 5 bases; unmatched junction bases: 6. CDR3 protein: CASYGTSANNEQFF. The CDR3 nucleotides are TGCGCCAGCTATGGGACTAGCGCGAACAATGAGCAGTTCTTC.

This chain joins TRBV9 and TRBJ2-3, with D hard to call. CDR1 SGDLS and CDR2 YYNGEE come from the germline V gene. Trimming shortened V by 0 bases and J by 8 bases, and 10 bases separated the two germline ends. This CDR3 has 13 amino acids. The CDR3 is CASSVGQSGTQYF. The DNA for the CDR3 is TGTGCCAGCAGCGTAGGGCAGTCGGGTACGCAGTATTTT.

J is TRBJ2-5 and V is TRBV11-3; D may be TRBD2 (5 bases). Trimming pared 1 base from V and 1 base from J, leaving 10 bases between. The CDR3 covers 15 residues. CDR1 and CDR2 (germline): SGHNT, YENEEA. CDR3 in amino acids: CASSLGGEGQETQYF. The CDR3 nucleotides read TGTGCCAGCAGCTTAGGGGGAGAGGGCCAAGAGACCCAGTACTTC.

This clone was counted a single time. This sequence joins TRBV21-1 and TRBJ1-2. TRBV21-1 is tagged as a pseudogene. The CDR3 runs 13 residues. The CDR3, as DNA: TGTGCCAGCAGCAGGGCGGGGGGCCATGGCTACACCTTC. This codes for CASSRAGGHGYTF.

This sequence joins TRBV3-1 (or the pseudogene TRBV3-2) and TRBJ2-1; D perhaps matches TRBD2 (6 bases). The germline gives CDR1 LGHDT, CDR2 YNNKEL (reference sequence). Deletions cut 0 bases from V and 0 bases from J, with 15 bases between. The CDR3 is made up of 18 amino acids. CDR3 amino acids: CASSQDGPGRSSYNEQFF. The DNA of the CDR3 is TGTGCCAGCAGCCAAGACGGGCCCGGGAGAAGCTCCTACAATGAGCAGTTCTTC.

This clone occurred once. The rearrangement links TRBV3-1 (or the pseudogene TRBV3-2) to TRBJ2-7; 9 positions match TRBD2. The length of the CDR3 is 15 residues. Unmatched junction bases numbered 8, after V lost 1 base and J lost 7 bases. Germline CDR1 and CDR2: LGHDT and YNNKEL (reference sequence). The CDR3 reads CASSQGAGGSTEQYF. Here the CDR3 DNA reads TGTGCCAGCAGCCAAGGCGCGGGAGGGTCCACAGAGCAGTACTTC.

The chain is built from TRBV30 and TRBJ1-2, with 7 positions matching TRBD1. The V segment lost 3 bases and the J segment 2 bases; nucleotides outside the gene matches: 3. Germline loops: CDR1 GTSNPN, CDR2 SVGIG (reference sequence). The CDR3 sequence is 13 residues long. The CDR3 DNA sequence: TGTGCCTGGAGACCGGACAGGAACTATGGCTACACCTTC. Amino acids: CAWRPDRNYGYTF. The whole variable domain, remainder taken from reference TRBV30 and TRBJ1-2, is SQTIHQWPATLVQPVGSPLSLECTVEGTSNPNLYWYRQAAGRGLQLLFYSVGIGQISSEVPQNLSASRPQDRQFILSSKKLLLSDSGFYLCAWRPDRNYGYTFGSGTRLTVV.

The V call is TRBV2, the J call TRBJ2-5, with TRBD1 matching over 10 bases. J was trimmed by 4 bases and V by 3 bases; bases with no gene match: 8. Germline V lookup: CDR1 SNHLY, CDR2 FYNNEI. The CDR3 has 16 residues. CDR3 residues: CASSERTGGVGETQYF. The CDR3 nucleotides are TGTGCCAGCAGTGAGAGGACAGGGGGAGTGGGAGAGACCCAGTACTTC.

V gene TRBV2 combines with J gene TRBJ2-3; 8 positions agree with TRBD2. J lost 4 bases, V lost 3 bases, and 3 bases had no gene match. This CDR3 region has 14 residues. Germline assignment: CDR1 SNHLY and CDR2 FYNNEI. DNA for the CDR3: TGTGCCAGCAGTGAGTTAGCGGGATCAGATACGCAGTATTTT. Its protein is CASSELAGSDTQYF. The whole variable domain, filled in from reference TRBV2 and TRBJ2-3, reads EPEVTQTPSHQVTQMGQEVILRCVPISNHLYFYWYRQILGQKVEFLVSFYNNEISEKSEIFDDQFSVERPDGSNFTLKIRSTKLEDSAMYFCASSELAGSDTQYFGPGTRLTVL.

The J gene is TRBJ2-1, the V gene TRBV10-3, with a possible D match to TRBD2 (6 bases). V was pared by 6 bases and J by 8 bases, with 17 bases between. Germline CDR1 ENHRY, CDR2 SYGVKD. The CDR3 loop spans 14 amino acids. The CDR3, as DNA: TGTGCCATCAGAAGCCTAACTAGCTCCGATGAGCAGTTCTTC. This codes for CAIRSLTSSDEQFF.